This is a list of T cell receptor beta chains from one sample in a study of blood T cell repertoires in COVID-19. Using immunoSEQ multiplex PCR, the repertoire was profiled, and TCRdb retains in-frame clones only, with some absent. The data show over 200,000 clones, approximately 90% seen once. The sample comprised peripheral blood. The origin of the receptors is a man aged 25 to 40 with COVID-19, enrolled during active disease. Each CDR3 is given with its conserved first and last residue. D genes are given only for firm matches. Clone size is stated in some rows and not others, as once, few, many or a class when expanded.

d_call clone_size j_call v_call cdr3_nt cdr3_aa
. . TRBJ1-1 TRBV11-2 TGTGCCAGCAGCTTAGATACAGGGAATGAAGCTTTCTTT CASSLDTGNEAFF
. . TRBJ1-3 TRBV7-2 TGTGCCAGCAGCTCGAGCGGCGTCTCTGGAAACACCATATATTTT CASSSSGVSGNTIYF
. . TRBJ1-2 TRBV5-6 TGTGCCAGCAGCAGAGAAACAGGGTTTGACTATGGCTACACCTTC CASSRETGFDYGYTF
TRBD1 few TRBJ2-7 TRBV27 TGTGCCAGCAGTTCTCTGCGGACAGGGAAGCTCGAGCAGTACTTC CASSSLRTGKLEQYF
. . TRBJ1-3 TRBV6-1 TGTGCCAGCAGGGAAGCAACTGACTCTGGAAACACCATATATTTT CASREATDSGNTIYF
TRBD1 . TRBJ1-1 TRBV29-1 TGCAGCGTTGAGACGTTAAGGGACAGGGATTGGAACACTGAAGCTTTCTTT CSVETLRDRDWNTEAFF
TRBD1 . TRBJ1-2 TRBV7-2 TGTGCCAGCAGCTATGGACAGGCCATCTATGGCTACACCTTC CASSYGQAIYGYTF
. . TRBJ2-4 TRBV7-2 TGTGCCAGCAGCTTCGACACCAAAAACATTCAGTACTTC CASSFDTKNIQYF
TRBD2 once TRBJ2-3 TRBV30 TGTGCCTGGGGTCTCGGACTAGCGGGGGTCGCAGATACGCAGTATTTT CAWGLGLAGVADTQYF
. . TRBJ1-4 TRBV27 TGTGCCAGCAGTTTATCCGGCAGGGGATACGTAAAACTGTTTTTT CASSLSGRGYVKLFF